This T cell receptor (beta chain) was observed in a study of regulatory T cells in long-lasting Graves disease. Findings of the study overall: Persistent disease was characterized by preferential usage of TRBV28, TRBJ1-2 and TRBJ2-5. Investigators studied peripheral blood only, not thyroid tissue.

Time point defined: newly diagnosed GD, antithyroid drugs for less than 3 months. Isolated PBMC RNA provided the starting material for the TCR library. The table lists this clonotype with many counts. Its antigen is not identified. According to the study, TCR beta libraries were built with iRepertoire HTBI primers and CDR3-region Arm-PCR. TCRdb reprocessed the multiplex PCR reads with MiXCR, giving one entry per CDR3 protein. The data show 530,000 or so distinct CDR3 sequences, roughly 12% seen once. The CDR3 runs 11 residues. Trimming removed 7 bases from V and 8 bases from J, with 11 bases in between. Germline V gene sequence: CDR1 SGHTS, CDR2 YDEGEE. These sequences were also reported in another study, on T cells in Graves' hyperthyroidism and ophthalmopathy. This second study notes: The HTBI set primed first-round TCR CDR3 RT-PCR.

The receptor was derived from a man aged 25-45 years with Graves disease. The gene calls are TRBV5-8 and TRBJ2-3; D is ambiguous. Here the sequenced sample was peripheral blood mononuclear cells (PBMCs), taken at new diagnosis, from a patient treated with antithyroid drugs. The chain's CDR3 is CASYGGVTQYF. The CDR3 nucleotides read TGTGCCAGCTACGGTGGGGTTACGCAGTATTTT.